The subject of this entry is one T cell receptor beta chain. This sample is drawn from a study of control samples from healthy donors and cancer patients. TCRdb's table, derived via immunoSEQ multiplex PCR, lists solely in-frame clones and lacks some. Of 250,000 to 300,000 clones in the sample, over 75% were seen once. The germline CDR1 and CDR2 sequences are LGHDT and YNNKEL (reference sequence). The CDR3 consists of 14 residues. Trimming removed 6 bases at V and 1 base at J, with 13 bases between. The sequencing input was PBMCs. This rearrangement joins TRBV3-1 (or the pseudogene TRBV3-2) to TRBJ2-7; a weak D match, TRBD1 (5 bases). This clonotype was obtained from a woman aged 55-70 years with lung cancer. The CDR3 DNA follows: TGTGCCAGCAGGGCAGGGTCAGGGTCCTACGAGCAGTACTTC. This translates into CASRAGSGSYEQYF.